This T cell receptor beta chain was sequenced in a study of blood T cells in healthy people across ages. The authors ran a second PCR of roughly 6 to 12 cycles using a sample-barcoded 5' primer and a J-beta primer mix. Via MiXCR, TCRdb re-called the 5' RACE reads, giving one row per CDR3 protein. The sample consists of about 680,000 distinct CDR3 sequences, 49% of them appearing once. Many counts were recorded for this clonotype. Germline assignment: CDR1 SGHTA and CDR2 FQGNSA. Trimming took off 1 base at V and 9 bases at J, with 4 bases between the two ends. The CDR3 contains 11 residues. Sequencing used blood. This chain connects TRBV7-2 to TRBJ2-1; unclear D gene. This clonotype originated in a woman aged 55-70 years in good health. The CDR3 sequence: CASSLVREQFF. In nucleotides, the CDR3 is TGTGCCAGCAGCTTAGTCCGTGAGCAGTTCTTC.